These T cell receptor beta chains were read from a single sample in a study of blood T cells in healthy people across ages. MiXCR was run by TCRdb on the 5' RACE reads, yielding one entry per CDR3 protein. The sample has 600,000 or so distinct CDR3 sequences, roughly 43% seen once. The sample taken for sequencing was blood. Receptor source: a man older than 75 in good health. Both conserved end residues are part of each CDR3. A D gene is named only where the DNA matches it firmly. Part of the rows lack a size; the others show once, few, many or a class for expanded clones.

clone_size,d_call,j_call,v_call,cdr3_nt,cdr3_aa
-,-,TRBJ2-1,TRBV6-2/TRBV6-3,TGTGCCAGCAGTTTCGAGAGGCGGCCCTACAATGAGCAGTTCTTC,CASSFERRPYNEQFF
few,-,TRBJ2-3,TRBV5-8,TGTGCCAGCAGCGTCGGGCTGACCACAGATACGCAGTATTTT,CASSVGLTTDTQYF
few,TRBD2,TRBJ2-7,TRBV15,TGTGCCACCAGCAGAGATCGAGGCGGGAGTTACGAGCAGTACTTC,CATSRDRGGSYEQYF
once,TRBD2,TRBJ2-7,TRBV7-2,TGTGCCAGCAGCCCCCAACTAGCGGCCTACTACGAGCAGTACTTC,CASSPQLAAYYEQYF
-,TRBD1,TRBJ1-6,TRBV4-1,TGCGCCAGCAGCCAAGATCTAAACAGGGGGCCTTCACCCCTCCACTTT,CASSQDLNRGPSPLHF
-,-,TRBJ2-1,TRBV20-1,TGCAGTGCTAGAAAGACAAGGAGCTCCTACAATGAGCAGTTCTTC,CSARKTRSSYNEQFF
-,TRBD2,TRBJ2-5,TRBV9,TGTGCCAGCAGCGTAGGAGCTAGCGGGGCCATCGGAGAGACCCAGTACTTC,CASSVGASGAIGETQYF
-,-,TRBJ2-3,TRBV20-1,TGCAGTGCTAGAGATGACACTCGCACAGATACGCAGTATTTT,CSARDDTRTDTQYF
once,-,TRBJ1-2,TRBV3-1,TGTGCCAGCACCCTGAATAGGAGGGATAATGGCTACACCTTC,CASTLNRRDNGYTF
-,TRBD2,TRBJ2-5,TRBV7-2,TGTGCCAGCAGCAAGAGGACTAGCGGGGGAGAAGAGACCCAGTACTTC,CASSKRTSGGEETQYF
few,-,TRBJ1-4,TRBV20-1,TGCAGTGCTAGCGATCCGGGGCCCGAGGGGGAAAAACTGTTTTTT,CSASDPGPEGEKLFF
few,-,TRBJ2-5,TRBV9,TGTGCCAGCAGCACCACGGGTAGTCAAGAGACCCAGTACTTC,CASSTTGSQETQYF
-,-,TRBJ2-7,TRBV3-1,TGTGCCAGCAGCCAAATGGAAGGCGAGCAGTACTTC,CASSQMEGEQYF
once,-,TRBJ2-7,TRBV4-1,TGCGCCAGCAGCTACCGGGATGCCGGAAAGGAGCAGTACTTC,CASSYRDAGKEQYF
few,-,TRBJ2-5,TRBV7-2,TGTGCCAGCAGCTTTGAGCAAGAGACCCAGTACTTC,CASSFEQETQYF
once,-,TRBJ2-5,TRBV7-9,TGTGCCAGCAGCGTGAGGACTAGGGGGGAGACCCAGTACTTC,CASSVRTRGETQYF
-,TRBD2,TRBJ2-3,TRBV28,TGTGCCAGCTTGGGGCCCGGGACTAGGACGGCAGATACGCAGTATTTT,CASLGPGTRTADTQYF
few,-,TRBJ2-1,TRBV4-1,TGCGCCAGCAGCCAAGATCTGGCGGGTTACAATGAGCAGTTCTTC,CASSQDLAGYNEQFF
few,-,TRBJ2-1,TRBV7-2,TGTGCCAGCACCCACAGGGACTCCAACAATGAGCAGTTCTTC,CASTHRDSNNEQFF
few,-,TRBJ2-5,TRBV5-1,TGCGCCAGCAGCTTGGCGGGGATCATAAGCGAGACCCAGTACTTC,CASSLAGIISETQYF
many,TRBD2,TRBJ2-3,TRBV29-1,TGCAGCGTCGGTGTCCCTAGCGGGAGGAGGGCAGATACGCAGTATTTT,CSVGVPSGRRADTQYF
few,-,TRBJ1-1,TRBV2,TGTGCCAGCATCCAAAGGGGGACGAACACTGAAGCTTTCTTT,CASIQRGTNTEAFF
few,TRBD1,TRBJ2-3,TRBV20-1,TGCAGTGCTTGGACAGGGCACACAGATACGCAGTATTTT,CSAWTGHTDTQYF
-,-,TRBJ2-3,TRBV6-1,TGTGCCAGCAGTGAAGCGAGACGGGACACAGATACGCAGTATTTT,CASSEARRDTDTQYF
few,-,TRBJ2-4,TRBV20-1,TGCAGTGCTAGAGATGGGATATTAAGATTAGCCAAAAACATTCAGTACTTC,CSARDGILRLAKNIQYF
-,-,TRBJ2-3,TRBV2,TGTGCCACCCGGGAACCGGGCACAGATACGCAGTATTTT,CATREPGTDTQYF
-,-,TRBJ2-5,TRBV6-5,TGTGCCAGCAGCGGGGGGACAGCAAACCTAGGGACCCAGTACTTC,CASSGGTANLGTQYF
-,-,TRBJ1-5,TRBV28,TGTGCCAGCAGCGAACAGGGTCCTCGCAATCAGCCCCAGCATTTT,CASSEQGPRNQPQHF
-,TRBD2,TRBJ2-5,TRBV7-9,TGTGCCAGCAGCCGTGGGACTAGCGGAGAAGAGACCCAGTACTTC,CASSRGTSGEETQYF
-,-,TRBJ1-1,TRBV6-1,TGTGCCAGCAGTAAAGGACATCTCGAAGCTTTCTTT,CASSKGHLEAFF
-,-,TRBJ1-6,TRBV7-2,TGTGCCAGCAGCTGGCGACAAGGAAGCTCCTATAATTCACCCCTCCACTTT,CASSWRQGSSYNSPLHF
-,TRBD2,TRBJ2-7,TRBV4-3,TGCGCCAGCAGCCAAGATCAAGCGGGGCCGCGTGAGCAGTACTTC,CASSQDQAGPREQYF
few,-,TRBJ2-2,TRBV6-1,TGTGCCAGCAGCCTCACGCCCGGGGGCGTACTCTTGGCCGGGGAGCTGTTTTTT,CASSLTPGGVLLAGELFF
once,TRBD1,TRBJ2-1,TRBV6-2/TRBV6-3,TGTGCCAGCAGTAAGCCGACAGGGGATAGAAATGAGCAGTTCTTC,CASSKPTGDRNEQFF
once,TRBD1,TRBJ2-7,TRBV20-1,TGCAGTGCAAGGGACAGGGGTTCACACGAGCAGTACTTC,CSARDRGSHEQYF
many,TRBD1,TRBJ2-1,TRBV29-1,TGCAGCGTTGTGGGGACAGGGCCTGGAGAGCAGTTCTTC,CSVVGTGPGEQFF
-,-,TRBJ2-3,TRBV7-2,TGTGCCAGCAGCGAGAGAAATACGCAGTATTTT,CASSERNTQYF
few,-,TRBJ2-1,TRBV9,TGTGCCAGCAGCCCCCGTGGCAGGTCCTCCTACAATGAGCAGTTCTTC,CASSPRGRSSYNEQFF
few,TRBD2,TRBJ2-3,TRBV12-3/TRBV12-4,TGTGCCAGCACCCTACTAGCGGGGGGCACAGATACGCAGTATTTT,CASTLLAGGTDTQYF
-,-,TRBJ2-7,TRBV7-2,TGTGCCAGCAGCTTGACAGTCGAAACCCTGGGGAGTGAGCAGTACTTC,CASSLTVETLGSEQYF
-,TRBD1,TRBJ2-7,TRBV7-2,TGTGCCAGCAGCTTCATACCAACAGGGGGCGTGCAGTACTTC,CASSFIPTGGVQYF
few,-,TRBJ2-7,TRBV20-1,TGCAGTGCTTCGTTCGTAGGGGTATTACCCTACGAGCAGTACTTC,CSASFVGVLPYEQYF
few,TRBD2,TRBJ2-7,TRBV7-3,TGTGCCAGCAGCTTAAATAGCGGGAGTTTCCACGAGCAGTACTTC,CASSLNSGSFHEQYF
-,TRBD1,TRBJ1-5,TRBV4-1,TGCGCCAGCAGCCGCACAGTCGGACAGGGGAATCAGCCCCAGCATTTT,CASSRTVGQGNQPQHF
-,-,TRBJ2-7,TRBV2,TGTGCCAGCAGGGATTCTCCAGGGGAGGTGGACGAGCAGTACTTC,CASRDSPGEVDEQYF
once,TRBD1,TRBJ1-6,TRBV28,TGTGCCAGCAGTCCATGGCCGGGACAGGCCTCTCCGGGTTCACCCCTCCACTTT,CASSPWPGQASPGSPLHF
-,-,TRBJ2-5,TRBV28,TGTGCCAGCAATTCCAGGGGGGGAGGGGAGACCCAGTACTTC,CASNSRGGGETQYF
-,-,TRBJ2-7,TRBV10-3,TGTGCCTCATCCCTGGTGGAGGGGGCGTTTTACGAGCAGTACTTC,CASSLVEGAFYEQYF
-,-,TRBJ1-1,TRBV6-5,TGTGCCAGCAGTTCTCAGGGGATACGGTATGAAGCTTTCTTT,CASSSQGIRYEAFF
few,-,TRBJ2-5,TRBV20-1,TGCAGTGCCTCCCCGGGACGGGGGCAAGAGACCCAGTACTTC,CSASPGRGQETQYF
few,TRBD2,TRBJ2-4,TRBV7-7,TGTGCTAGCAGCCGTTCCGGGGGGGACAAAAACATTCAGTACTTC,CASSRSGGDKNIQYF
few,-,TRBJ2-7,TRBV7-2,TGTGCCAGCAGCTTAGGAGTAGGGCTCGAGCAGTACTTC,CASSLGVGLEQYF
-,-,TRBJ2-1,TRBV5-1,TGCGCCAGCAGTGCGATGACAGACAATGAGCAGTTCTTC,CASSAMTDNEQFF